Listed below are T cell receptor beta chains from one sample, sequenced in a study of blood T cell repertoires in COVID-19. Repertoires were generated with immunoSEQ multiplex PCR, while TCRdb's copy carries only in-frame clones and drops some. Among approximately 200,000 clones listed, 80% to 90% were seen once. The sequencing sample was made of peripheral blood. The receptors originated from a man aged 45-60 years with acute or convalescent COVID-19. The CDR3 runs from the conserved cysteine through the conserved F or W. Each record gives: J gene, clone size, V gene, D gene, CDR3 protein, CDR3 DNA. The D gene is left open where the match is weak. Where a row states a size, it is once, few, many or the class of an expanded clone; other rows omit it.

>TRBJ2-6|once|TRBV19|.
CASRFAGFSGANVLTF
TGTGCCAGTAGATTCGCCGGGTTCTCTGGGGCCAACGTCCTGACTTTC
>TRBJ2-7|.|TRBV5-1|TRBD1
CASTGQPNSYEQYF
TGCGCCAGCACGGGACAGCCAAACAGCTACGAGCAGTACTTC
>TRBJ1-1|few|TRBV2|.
CASRSGGSPDTEAFF
TGTGCCAGCAGGTCGGGGGGCAGCCCGGACACTGAAGCTTTCTTT
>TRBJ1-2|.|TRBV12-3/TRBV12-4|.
CASRGGGRGYTF
TGTGCCAGCAGGGGTGGGGGCCGTGGCTACACCTTC
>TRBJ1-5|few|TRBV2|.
CASSENGLGGQPQHF
TGTGCCAGCAGTGAAAACGGTCTAGGAGGTCAGCCCCAGCATTTT
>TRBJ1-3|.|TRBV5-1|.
CASSMIQGGGNTIYF
TGCGCCAGCAGCATGATACAGGGTGGTGGAAACACCATATATTTT
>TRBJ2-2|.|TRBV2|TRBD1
CASTRTGQGAQTGELFF
TGTGCCAGCACCAGAACGGGACAGGGGGCGCAAACCGGGGAGCTGTTTTTT
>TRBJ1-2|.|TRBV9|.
CASSYSDAYGYTF
TGTGCCAGCAGCTACAGTGACGCCTATGGCTACACCTTC
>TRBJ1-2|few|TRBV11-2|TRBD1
CASSPGQGGGYTF
TGTGCCAGCAGCCCGGGACAGGGCGGTGGCTACACCTTC
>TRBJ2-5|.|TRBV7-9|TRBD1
CASSSGQGGQTQYF
TGTGCCAGCAGCTCAGGACAGGGAGGACAGACCCAGTACTTC
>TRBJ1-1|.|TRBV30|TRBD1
CAWSRDSLNTEAFF
TGTGCCTGGAGTCGGGACAGTCTGAACACTGAAGCTTTCTTT
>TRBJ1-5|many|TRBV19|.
CASAGTINQPQHF
TGTGCCAGTGCTGGGACAATAAATCAGCCCCAGCATTTT
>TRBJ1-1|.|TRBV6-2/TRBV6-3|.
CASSSRGGLDTEAFF
TGTGCCAGCAGTTCCCGGGGGGGCTTGGACACTGAAGCTTTCTTT
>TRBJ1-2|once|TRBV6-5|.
CASSGERANYGYTF
TGTGCCAGCAGCGGGGAGAGGGCTAACTATGGCTACACCTTC
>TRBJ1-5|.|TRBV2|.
CASSSGELSNQPQHF
TGTGCCAGCAGTTCAGGGGAGCTTAGCAATCAGCCCCAGCATTTT
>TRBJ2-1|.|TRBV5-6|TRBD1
CASSFRDRRLAEQFF
TGTGCCAGCAGCTTCCGGGACAGAAGGTTGGCTGAGCAGTTCTTC
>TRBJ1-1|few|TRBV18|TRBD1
CASSPLNSRTGGTEAFF
TGTGCCAGCTCACCACTGAACAGTAGGACAGGGGGGACTGAAGCTTTCTTT
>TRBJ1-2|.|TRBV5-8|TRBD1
CASRRGQGIDYGYTF
TGTGCCAGCAGGCGGGGACAGGGGATAGACTATGGCTACACCTTC
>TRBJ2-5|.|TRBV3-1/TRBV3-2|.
CASSQNLGQETQYF
TGTGCCAGCAGCCAGAATCTGGGGCAGGAGACCCAGTACTTC
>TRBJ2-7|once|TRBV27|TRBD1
CASSSRTGFIYEQYF
TGTGCCAGCAGTTCTCGGACAGGGTTTATTTACGAGCAGTACTTC
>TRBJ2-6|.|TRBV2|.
CASSAPPGTGLSGANVLTF
TGTGCCAGCAGTGCACCCCCAGGGACGGGACTCTCTGGGGCCAACGTCCTGACTTTC
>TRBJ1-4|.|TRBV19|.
CASRDGATNEKLFF
TGTGCCAGCCGGGATGGGGCAACTAATGAAAAACTGTTTTTT
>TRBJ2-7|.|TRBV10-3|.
CAISESYRESSYEQYF
TGTGCCATCAGTGAGTCTTACCGGGAGAGCTCCTACGAGCAGTACTTC
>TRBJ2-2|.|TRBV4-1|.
CASSRGWSTGELFF
TGCGCCAGCAGCCGAGGTTGGTCCACCGGGGAGCTGTTTTTT
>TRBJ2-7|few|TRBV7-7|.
CASSLELAATYEQYF
TGTGCCAGCAGCTTAGAGCTGGCGGCCACCTACGAGCAGTACTTC
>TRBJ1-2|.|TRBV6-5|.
CASSPRPDRRYGYTF
TGTGCCAGCAGTCCTCGGCCGGACAGAAGATATGGCTACACCTTC
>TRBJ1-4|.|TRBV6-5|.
CASTLGGATNEKLFF
TGTGCCAGCACTCTCGGGGGTGCAACTAATGAAAAACTGTTTTTT
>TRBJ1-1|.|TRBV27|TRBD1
CASSSGTATLEAFF
TGTGCCAGCAGCTCCGGGACAGCGACCCTTGAAGCTTTCTTT
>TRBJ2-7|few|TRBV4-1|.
CASSHGMGEQYF
TGCGCCAGCAGCCACGGGATGGGCGAGCAGTACTTC
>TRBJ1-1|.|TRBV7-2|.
CASSFLAGTEAFF
TGTGCCAGCAGCTTTTTAGCGGGCACTGAAGCTTTCTTT